This TCR beta chain was observed in a study of T cells in Graves' hyperthyroidism and ophthalmopathy. Findings of the study overall: Also found in blood were most expanded thyroid clonotypes above 0.001.

Graves' hyperthyroidism showing no ophthalmopathy progression within 18 months was considered stable. Diagnoses were established using clinical symptoms, serum thyroxine and TRAb, thyroid ultrasound and orbital computed tomography. Researchers amplified the TCR beta CDR3 regions from RNA transcripts. Initially, a first-round RT-PCR of the TCR CDR3 employed the HTBI primer set. MiXCR, applied by TCRdb to the multiplex PCR reads, yields one record per CDR3 protein. The sample includes about 580,000 distinct CDR3 sequences, roughly 50% of them seen just once. The germline V gene has CDR1 MNHEY and CDR2 SVGAGI. The CDR3 sequence is 12 residues long. Trimming shortened V by 7 bases and J by 4 bases, and 10 bases separated the two germline ends. On this clonotype itself: Its specificity is not known.

The material sequenced was peripheral blood or thyroid tissue (not recorded which). The source is a woman aged 18-30 years with Graves' hyperthyroidism. This chain links TRBV6-5 with TRBJ2-5; tentative D call: TRBD1 (6 bases). Here the CDR3 reads CASTAQGETQYF. In nucleotides, the CDR3 is TGTGCCAGCACCGCACAGGGAGAGACCCAGTACTTC.